Following are 19 T cell receptor beta chains from one sample sequenced in a study of blood T cell repertoires in COVID-19. Sequencing used immunoSEQ multiplex PCR; TCRdb keeps in-frame clones, though not all of them. The profile shows 260,000 or so clones, roughly four fifths of them singletons. Input material: peripheral blood. The receptors were gathered from an elderly woman with COVID-19, enrolled during active disease.

The chain joins TRBV5-8 to TRBJ2-2, with D uncertain. Germline V gene lookup returns CDR1 SGHTS and CDR2 YDEGEE. Trimming pared 4 bases from V and 5 bases from J, leaving 12 bases between. The CDR3 is 14 residues long. CDR3 sequence: CASSPRGGTGELFF. CDR3 nucleotides: TGTGCCAGCAGCCCCAGAGGTGGAACCGGGGAGCTGTTTTTT.

The V call is TRBV18, the J call TRBJ1-5; 8 bases fit TRBD1. CDR1 and CDR2 (germline): KGHSH, LQKENI. The CDR3 covers 14 residues. V was pared by 4 bases and J by 5 bases, with 4 bases of the junction left unmatched. The CDR3 sequence is CASSRQGPDQPQHF. The CDR3, as DNA: TGTGCCAGCTCACGACAGGGGCCCGATCAGCCCCAGCATTTT.

The chain has TRBV27 and TRBJ2-1; TRBD2 matches 12 bases. The germline CDR1 and CDR2 sequences are MNHEY and SMNVEV (reference sequence). The CDR3 runs 17 residues. V shed 2 bases, J shed 1 base, and the junction held 3 bases outside the gene matches. CDR3 coding DNA: TGTGCCAGCAGTTTAACTAGCGGGGGGTTATCCTACAATGAGCAGTTCTTC. It translates to CASSLTSGGLSYNEQFF.

The V call is TRBV28, the J call TRBJ2-7; no definite D call. This CDR3 has 16 amino acids. Germline CDR1 and CDR2: MDHEN and SYDVKM. The germline V and J ends were trimmed by 1 base and 2 bases, with 15 bases remaining between them. The CDR3 nucleotides read TGTGCCAGCAGTTTATCGTCCGGCGGCATTACCTACGAGCAGTACTTC. It translates to CASSLSSGGITYEQYF. Based on the CDR3 plus reference TRBV28 and TRBJ2-7, the full variable domain is DVKVTQSSRYLVKRTGEKVFLECVQDMDHENMFWYRQDPGLGLRLIYFSYDVKMKEKGDIPEGYSVSREKKERFSLILESASTNQTSMYLCASSLSSGGITYEQYFGPGTRLTVT.

This clone turned up a few times. The rearrangement links TRBV7-9 to TRBJ1-1, with 8 bases identical to TRBD1. Germline V lookup: CDR1 SEHNR, CDR2 FQNEAQ (reference sequence). The CDR3 runs 14 residues. V was clipped by 2 bases and J by 4 bases; unmatched bases: 3. CDR3 sequence reads: CASSLPGQGTEAFF. The DNA for the CDR3 is TGTGCCAGCAGCTTACCCGGACAGGGCACTGAAGCTTTCTTT.

The chain employs TRBV3-1 (or the pseudogene TRBV3-2) and TRBJ1-6, with a possible D match to TRBD1 (5 bases). The germline V and J ends were trimmed by 1 base and 5 bases, with 9 bases remaining between them. In germline, CDR1 is LGHDT, CDR2 YNNKEL (reference sequence). The CDR3 is made up of 15 amino acids. The CDR3 sequence: CASSQGVQDNSPLHF. The CDR3 coding sequence is TGTGCCAGCAGCCAAGGGGTACAGGATAATTCACCCCTCCACTTT.

The rearrangement links TRBV15 to TRBJ2-1; D remains ambiguous. Germline V gene lookup returns CDR1 LNHNV and CDR2 YYDKDF (reference sequence). Between the trimmed V and J ends, which lost 1 base and 0 bases, there was a span of 10 bases. The CDR3 runs to 16 residues. CDR3 DNA sequence: TGTGCCACCAGCAGAGTCAGCGTTACCTCCTACAATGAGCAGTTCTTC. The encoded protein is CATSRVSVTSYNEQFF.

The rearrangement joins TRBV29-1 to TRBJ1-4; D perhaps matches TRBD1 (5 bases). The CDR3 spans 14 residues. Trimming left V 6 bases short and J 7 bases short, with 18 bases between. Germline V gene sequence: CDR1 SQVTM, CDR2 ANQGSEA. CDR3 loop: CSVREGSRAEKLFF. CDR3 bases: TGCAGCGTCCGGGAGGGATCCAGGGCTGAAAAACTGTTTTTT.

This clone was observed a handful of times. The chain joins TRBV6-2 or TRBV6-3 to TRBJ1-5; D unresolved. This CDR3 has 14 residues. V lost 0 bases and J lost 1, with 4 bases in between. Germline V gives CDR1 MNHEY, CDR2 SVGEGT. The CDR3 nucleotides read TGTGCCAGCAGTTACTCCCAGAGCAATCAGCCCCAGCATTTT. This gives the protein CASSYSQSNQPQHF.

This chain uses TRBV5-1 with TRBJ1-1; 8 nucleotides line up with TRBD1. The CDR3 extends over 14 amino acids. CDR1 and CDR2 from the germline V gene are SGHRS and YFSETQ. The trim removed 4 bases at V and 3 bases at J, leaving 5 bases unmatched. CDR3 region: CASSTQGDDTEAFF. The CDR3, as DNA: TGCGCCAGCAGCACACAGGGGGATGACACTGAAGCTTTCTTT.

The J gene is TRBJ2-2, the V gene TRBV7-2; TRBD1 might be the D (6 bases). The length of the CDR3 is 14 residues. Per germline, CDR1 SGHTA and CDR2 FQGNSA. Trimming took 5 bases from V and 5 from J, leaving 12 bases between them. CDR3 sequence reads: CASSAVGGTGELFF. Here the CDR3 DNA reads TGTGCCAGCAGCGCCGTAGGGGGAACCGGGGAGCTGTTTTTT.

In this sample, this clone turned up a few times. The J gene is TRBJ1-5, the V gene TRBV27; 10 bases map to TRBD1. CDR1 MNHEY and CDR2 SMNVEV come from the germline V gene (reference sequence). The CDR3 totals 15 residues. V was pared by 6 bases and J by 5 bases, with 7 bases of the junction left unmatched. The CDR3 here is CASRRDRGLDQPQHF. For the CDR3, the DNA is TGTGCCAGCAGGAGAGACAGGGGGCTGGATCAGCCCCAGCATTTT.

For this clone: The sample contains more than one DNA sequence encoding this CDR3. This chain connects TRBV6-2 or TRBV6-3 to TRBJ1-5, with 7 bases aligning to TRBD1. This CDR3 spans 15 amino acids. CDR1 MNHEY and CDR2 SVGEGT come from the germline V gene. J lost 6 bases, V lost 0 bases, and 5 bases had no gene match. CDR3: CASSYSNRGGQPQHF. The CDR3 nucleotides are TGTGCCAGCAGTTACTCGAACAGGGGAGGTCAGCCCCAGCATTTT.

This chain joins TRBV7-8 and TRBJ2-4; 14 nucleotides agree with TRBD2. V shed 5 bases, J shed 4 bases, and the junction held 7 bases outside the gene matches. CDR3 size: 17 residues. CDR1 and CDR2 from the germline V gene are SGHVS and FQNEAQ. The chain's CDR3 is CASSGTSGRERKNIQYF. CDR3 in DNA: TGTGCCAGCAGCGGGACTAGCGGGAGAGAAAGGAAAAACATTCAGTACTTC.

The chain combines TRBV29-1 with TRBJ2-5; TRBD2 is a possible D gene (6 bases). The CDR3 totals 11 residues. CDR1 and CDR2 (germline): SQVTM, ANQGSEA. The V end was cut by 8 bases, the J end by 7 bases, with 14 bases between. Here the CDR3 DNA reads TGCAGCCCTGTGCGGGGTACGACCCAGTACTTC. It specifies CSPVRGTTQYF.

The chain has TRBV6-5 and TRBJ1-3; 7 nucleotides agree with TRBD1. V lost 10 bases to trimming and J lost 1 base; unmatched junction nucleotides: 1. Germline loops: CDR1 MNHEY, CDR2 SVGAGI. The CDR3 extends over 12 amino acids. The CDR3 spells CATGQSGNTIYF. Written as DNA, the CDR3 is TGTGCCACGGGACAGTCTGGAAACACCATATATTTT.

The chain links TRBV20-1 to TRBJ1-1; D unresolved. Germline loops: CDR1 DFQATT, CDR2 SNEGSKA (reference sequence). Trimming stripped 3 bases from V and 5 bases from J, with 13 bases between. This CDR3 has 13 residues. CDR3 region: CSASHPGGTEAFF. Here the CDR3 DNA reads TGCAGTGCTAGTCACCCCGGAGGGACTGAAGCTTTCTTT.

This chain links TRBV5-1 with TRBJ2-1; 7 nucleotides line up with TRBD2. The CDR3 contains 13 residues. Trimming at V came to 9 bases and at J to 5 bases, leaving 8 bases not matched to a gene. The germline V gene encodes CDR1 SGHRS and CDR2 YFSETQ. The CDR3 region has the DNA TGCGCCACTAACCGCGGGGGAAACAATGAGCAGTTCTTC. This translates into CATNRGGNNEQFF.

The chain recombines TRBV4-3 with TRBJ1-4, with D tentatively TRBD1 (6 bases). The V end lost 4 bases, the J end lost 5 bases, and 14 bases lay between the germline ends. The CDR3 has 15 residues. Germline V lookup: CDR1 LGHNA, CDR2 YSLEER. In DNA, the CDR3 is TGCGCCAGCAGCCCCCAGACAGGCCGGAATGAAAAACTGTTTTTT. It encodes CASSPQTGRNEKLFF.